The 17 T cell receptor beta chains in this list originate from one sample, sequenced in a study of early T cells in non-severe SARS-CoV-2 infection. TCRdb re-analysed the 5' RACE reads in MiXCR, keeping a single row per CDR3 protein. Of about 77,000 distinct CDR3 sequences listed, approximately 16% are singletons. Sequenced sample: whole blood. The receptors originated from an adult who was a healthcare worker with PCR-confirmed SARS-CoV-2 infection or an uninfected control (not recorded which).

The chain carries TRBV30 and TRBJ2-5; TRBD2 might be the D (6 bases). The germline gives CDR1 GTSNPN, CDR2 SVGIG (reference sequence). The V end was cut by 0 bases, the J end by 7 bases, with 9 bases between. The CDR3 spans 12 residues. The chain's CDR3 is CAWSVRGGTQYF. The DNA of the CDR3 is TGTGCCTGGAGTGTAAGGGGAGGGACCCAGTACTTC.

This clonotype was observed a few times. The chain recombines TRBV30 with TRBJ2-7; tentative D call: TRBD1 (5 bases). The CDR3 covers 11 residues. Germline lookup yields CDR1 GTSNPN and CDR2 SVGIG (reference sequence). The V end lost 6 bases, the J end lost 0 bases, and 6 bases lay between the germline ends. DNA for the CDR3: TGTGCCTGTAGGGGCTCCTACGAGCAGTACTTC. It encodes CACRGSYEQYF.

This clonotype appeared a few times. V and J are TRBV5-5 and TRBJ1-1; 7 nucleotides line up with TRBD1. The CDR3 runs 14 residues. V trimming: 5 bases; J trimming: 2 bases; junction bases outside the gene matches: 6. Germline lookup yields CDR1 SGHKS and CDR2 YYEKEE (reference sequence). The CDR3: CASSKRDSNTEAFF. The CDR3 region has the DNA TGTGCCAGCAGTAAACGGGACAGCAACACTGAAGCTTTCTTT.

This clonotype was picked up many times. The V call is TRBV6-6, the J call TRBJ2-1; TRBD2 agrees at 14 bases. The ends lost 7 bases at V and 13 bases at J; junction bases unmatched: 12. The CDR3 is 15 residues long. Germline lookup yields CDR1 MNHNY and CDR2 SVGAGI (reference sequence). The CDR3 is CASMSYSGLAGDQFF. In DNA, the CDR3 is TGTGCCAGCATGTCCTATTCGGGACTAGCGGGAGATCAGTTCTTC.

Only a few counts were recorded for this clonotype. The gene calls are TRBV11-3 and TRBJ2-1; D is unresolved. The CDR3 spans 12 residues. CDR1 is SGHNT, CDR2 YENEEA, per germline. V was shortened by 6 bases and J by 7 bases, with 10 bases between the two germline ends. In DNA, the CDR3 is TGTGCCAGCAGGATTAAGGAGAATGAGCAGTTCTTC. Encoded protein: CASRIKENEQFF.

The chain employs TRBV4-2 and TRBJ2-7; TRBD1 matches at 11 bases. Per germline, CDR1 LGHNA and CDR2 YNFKEQ. Trimming took 0 bases from V and 7 from J; bases not matched to a gene: 5. CDR3 size: 15 residues. The CDR3: CASSQDEGTGGEQYF. The CDR3 nucleotides read TGTGCCAGCAGCCAAGATGAGGGGACAGGGGGAGAGCAGTACTTC.

The chain uses TRBV2 and TRBJ1-2; D may be TRBD1 (6 bases). The CDR3 covers 14 residues. In germline, CDR1 is SNHLY, CDR2 FYNNEI. V was shortened by 3 bases and J by 4 bases, with 12 bases between the two germline ends. CDR3 sequence reads: CASSDPDRIYGYTF. The DNA of the CDR3 is TGTGCCAGCAGTGACCCGGACAGAATCTATGGCTACACCTTC.

V gene TRBV27 combines with J gene TRBJ1-5, with TRBD1 as a possible D gene (5 bases). V lost 3 bases and J lost 0, with 9 bases in between. This CDR3 comprises 15 residues. Germline CDR1 reads MNHEY; CDR2 reads SMNVEV (reference sequence). The CDR3 protein is CASSFGGNSNQPQHF. The CDR3 bases are TGTGCCAGCAGTTTCGGGGGGAATAGCAATCAGCCCCAGCATTTT.

The table lists this clonotype with many counts. The rearrangement joins TRBV4-1 to TRBJ2-5; 12 bases are a match to TRBD1. Trimming removed 4 bases from V and 4 bases from J; junction bases left unmatched: 7. Germline V gene sequence: CDR1 MGHRA, CDR2 YSYEKL. CDR3 length equals 16 residues. Here the CDR3 reads CASSPPGTGGTETQYF. Written as DNA, the CDR3 is TGCGCCAGCAGCCCGCCTGGGACAGGGGGCACAGAGACCCAGTACTTC.

A few counts support this clonotype. The chain is built from TRBV29-1 and TRBJ2-4; no reliable D call. V shed 4 bases and J shed 3 bases, with 7 bases lying between them. CDR1 is SQVTM and CDR2 is ANQGSEA in the germline V gene. The CDR3 is made up of 12 amino acids. The DNA for the CDR3 is TGCAGCGTTGGTCAGAACAAAAACATTCAGTACTTC. This sequence encodes CSVGQNKNIQYF.

This clonotype has a handful of counts. The V and J genes are TRBV7-2 and TRBJ2-1; D perhaps matches TRBD1 (5 bases). The germline CDR1 and CDR2 sequences are SGHTA and FQGNSA. This CDR3 comprises 15 residues. Trimming took 1 base from V and 4 from J, leaving 11 bases between them. The CDR3 region has the DNA TGTGCCAGCAGCTTAGACCAGGGTACTTACAATGAGCAGTTCTTC. Translating it yields CASSLDQGTYNEQFF.

This clonotype was observed a few times. The genes are TRBV15 and TRBJ2-7; 7 bases are a match to TRBD2. CDR1 LNHNV and CDR2 YYDKDF come from the germline V gene (reference sequence). This CDR3 comprises 15 residues. The J segment lost 5 bases and the V segment lost 4 bases, leaving 11 bases of the junction unmatched. In DNA, the CDR3 is TGTGCCACCAGCATTGTGGGAGGGCCAACCGACGAGCAGTACTTC. Its translation: CATSIVGGPTDEQYF.

CDR3 DNA: TGTGCCAGCAGTCCCCCGAGGACAGGGTTTGAAGAGACCCAGTACTTC. As protein: CASSPPRTGFEETQYF. The chain uses TRBV12-3 or TRBV12-4 and TRBJ2-5; 8 bases map to TRBD1. V shed 5 bases and J 3 bases; nucleotides not matched to a gene: 11. This CDR3 contains 16 residues.

J is TRBJ2-3 and V is TRBV3-1; 7 bases agree with TRBD2. The CDR3 totals 16 residues. Germline V gene sequence: CDR1 LGHDT, CDR2 YNNKEL (reference sequence). The trim removed 6 bases at V and 6 bases at J, leaving 15 bases unmatched. The CDR3 coding sequence is TGTGCCAGCAGTCTTGAGCGGGGAAGTTTAGGCGATACGCAGTATTTT. Translated: CASSLERGSLGDTQYF.

The table lists this clonotype with a few counts. This chain links TRBV5-1 with TRBJ2-2; 8 bases align to TRBD1. This CDR3 has 14 amino acids. Germline loops: CDR1 SGHRS, CDR2 YFSETQ. V dropped 2 bases and J dropped 4; count of bases not matched to a gene: 1. The CDR3 bases are TGCGCCAGCAGCTTTACAGGGGGCACCGGGGAGCTGTTTTTT. It translates to CASSFTGGTGELFF.

This chain joins TRBV5-1 and TRBJ2-4; 10 bases map to TRBD2. Germline values: CDR1 SGHRS, CDR2 YFSETQ. The CDR3 is 15 amino acids. The junction had 9 bases not matched to a gene; V was cut back by 4 bases and J by 8 bases. The CDR3 DNA follows: TGCGCCAGCAGCCCCGGCCTAGCGGGAGACTACATTCAGTACTTC. This translates into CASSPGLAGDYIQYF. Variable domain in full (rest from reference TRBV5-1 and TRBJ2-4): KAGVTQTPRYLIKTRGQQVTLSCSPISGHRSVSWYQQTPGQGLQFLFEYFSETQRNKGNFPGRFSGRQFSNSRSEMNVSTLELGDSALYLCASSPGLAGDYIQYFGAGTRLSVL.

The CDR3 bases are TGTGCCAGCAGTTCGGTGACTAGCGGGAGAGATACGCAGTATTTT. Translated: CASSSVTSGRDTQYF. This chain links TRBV27 with TRBJ2-3, with 12 bases lining up with TRBD2. In germline, CDR1 is MNHEY, CDR2 SMNVEV (reference sequence). The junction had 4 bases not matched to a gene; V was cut back by 4 bases and J by 5 bases. The CDR3 consists of 15 residues.